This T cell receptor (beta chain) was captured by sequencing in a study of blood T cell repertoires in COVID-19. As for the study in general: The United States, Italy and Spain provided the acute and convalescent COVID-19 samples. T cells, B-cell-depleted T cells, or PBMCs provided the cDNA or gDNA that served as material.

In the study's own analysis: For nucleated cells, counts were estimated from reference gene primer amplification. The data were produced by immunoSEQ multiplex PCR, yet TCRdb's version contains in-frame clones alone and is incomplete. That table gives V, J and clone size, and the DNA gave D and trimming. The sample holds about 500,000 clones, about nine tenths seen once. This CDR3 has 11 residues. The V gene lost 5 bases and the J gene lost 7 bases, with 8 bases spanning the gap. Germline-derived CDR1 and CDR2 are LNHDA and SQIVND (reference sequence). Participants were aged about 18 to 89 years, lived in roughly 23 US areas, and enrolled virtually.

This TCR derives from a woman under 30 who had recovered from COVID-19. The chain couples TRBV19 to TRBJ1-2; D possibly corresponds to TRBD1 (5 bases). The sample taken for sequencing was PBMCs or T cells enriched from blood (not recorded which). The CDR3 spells CASSQGSGYTF. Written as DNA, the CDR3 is TGTGCCAGTAGTCAGGGATCTGGCTACACCTTC.